This T cell receptor (beta chain) was captured by sequencing in a study of neoadjuvant anti-PD-1 for oral cavity cancer. Study-level information: Non-progressing patients received a fourth nivolumab dose near day 43, then surgery on days 50-56.

J gave up 8 bases and V 0 bases, and 4 bases lay outside the gene matches. Looked up from germline, CDR1 is SGHRS and CDR2 is YFSETQ. This CDR3 contains 13 residues. Generated by immunoSEQ multiplex PCR, the TCRdb table keeps only in-frame clones and is missing some. The sample lists tens of thousands of clones, roughly nine tenths occurring once. Indicated time point: after neoadjuvant nivolumab, at surgical resection. This chain uses TRBV5-1 with TRBJ1-2; 7 bases agree with TRBD1. The receptor's source is a person aged 35-79 years with oral cavity squamous cell carcinoma. The specimen was PBMCs, collected after nivolumab (anti-PD-1) treatment. The CDR3 DNA reads as TGCGCCAGCAGCTTGGGAGGGGGCGACGGCTACACCTTC. This translates into CASSLGGGDGYTF.